This T cell receptor (beta chain) was captured by sequencing in a study of blood T cells in healthy people across ages. The study's findings and limits: One million T cells yielded diversity estimates that were considered underestimates. There were more naive CD4+ cells and higher diversity in long-lived donors than in aged donors. Per million T cells, TCR beta diversity dropped about linearly as age rose.

A word on this clonotype: Its antigen is unidentified.

After removal of 5 bases from V and 0 bases from J, the junction contained 10 bases not matched to a gene. CDR3 length: 16 residues. The germline V gene encodes CDR1 MNHEY and CDR2 SMNVEV (reference sequence). It was with a sample-barcoded 5' primer and a J-beta primer mix that a second PCR of roughly 7 to 11 cycles was run. TCRdb re-derived calls from the 5' RACE reads in MiXCR, one entry per CDR3 protein. The table shows about 1 million distinct CDR3 sequences, with over 35% occurring only once. The chain links TRBV27 to TRBJ2-7; 7 bases align to TRBD2. The sample taken for sequencing was blood. The sequence was collected from a woman aged 55-70 years in good health. CDR3 loop: CASSPGGGRASYEQYF. The CDR3 DNA reads as TGTGCCAGCAGTCCGGGCGGAGGGAGGGCCTCCTACGAGCAGTACTTC.